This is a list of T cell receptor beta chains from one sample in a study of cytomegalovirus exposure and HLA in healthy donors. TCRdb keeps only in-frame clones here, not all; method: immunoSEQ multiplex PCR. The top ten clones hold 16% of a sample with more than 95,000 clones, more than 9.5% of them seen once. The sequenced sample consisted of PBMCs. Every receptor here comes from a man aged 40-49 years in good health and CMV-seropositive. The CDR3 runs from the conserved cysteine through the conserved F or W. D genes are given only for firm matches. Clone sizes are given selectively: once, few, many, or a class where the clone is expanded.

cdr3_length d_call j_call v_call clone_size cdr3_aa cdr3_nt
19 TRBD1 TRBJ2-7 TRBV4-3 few CASSQETRDRGRKVYEQYF TGCGCCAGCAGCCAAGAGACAAGGGACAGGGGGCGAAAGGTCTACGAGCAGTACTTC
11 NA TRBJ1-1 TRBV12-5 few CASGPGSGAFF TGTGCTAGTGGTCCAGGGTCCGGGGCTTTCTTT
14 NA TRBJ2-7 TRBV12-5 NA CASGFQQSGREQYF TGTGCTAGTGGTTTTCAACAATCGGGTCGCGAGCAGTACTTC
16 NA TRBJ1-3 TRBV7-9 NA CASSFGVPGSGNTIYF TGTGCCAGCAGCTTCGGGGTCCCTGGCTCTGGAAACACCATATATTTT
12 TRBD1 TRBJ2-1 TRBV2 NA CASIDRAFEQFF TGTGCCAGCATTGACAGGGCCTTTGAGCAGTTCTTC
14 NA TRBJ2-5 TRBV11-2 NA CASSSTRNEETQYF TGTGCCAGCAGCTCAACCAGGAATGAGGAGACCCAGTACTTC
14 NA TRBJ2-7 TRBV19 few CASSIAGSSHEQYF TGTGCCAGTAGTATAGCGGGGAGCTCCCACGAGCAGTACTTC
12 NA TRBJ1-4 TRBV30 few CAWSHTDEKLFF TGTGCCTGGAGTCACACAGATGAAAAACTGTTTTTT
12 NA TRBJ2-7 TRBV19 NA CASSSGFYEQYF TGTGCCAGTAGTAGCGGCTTCTACGAGCAGTACTTC
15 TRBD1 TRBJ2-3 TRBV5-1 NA CASSLTGTGTDTQYF TGCGCCAGCAGCTTAACCGGGACAGGGACAGATACGCAGTATTTT
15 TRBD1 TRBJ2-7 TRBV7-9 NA CASSLIDRGNNEQYF TGTGCCAGCAGCTTAATTGACAGGGGGAATAACGAGCAGTACTTC
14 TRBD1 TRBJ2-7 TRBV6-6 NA CASSTTGPTYEQYF TGTGCCAGCAGTACGACAGGGCCCACCTACGAGCAGTACTTC
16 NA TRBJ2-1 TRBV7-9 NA CASSPHGTIFPNEQFF TGTGCCAGCAGCCCCCACGGGACAATCTTTCCCAATGAGCAGTTCTTC
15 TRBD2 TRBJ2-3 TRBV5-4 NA CASSSRTSGSDTQYF TGTGCCAGCAGCTCACGGACTAGCGGGAGTGATACGCAGTATTTT
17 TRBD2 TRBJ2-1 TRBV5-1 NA CASSSHKGREWNNEQFF TGCGCCAGCAGCTCCCATAAGGGGCGGGAGTGGAACAATGAGCAGTTCTTC
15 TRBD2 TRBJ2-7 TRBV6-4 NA CASSQGAGGLYEQYF TGTGCCAGCAGTCAAGGAGCGGGAGGGTTGTACGAGCAGTACTTC